The 28 T cell receptor beta chains given below trace back to one sample, sequenced in a study of T cells expressing NK-cell markers (dated by TCRdb to about 2020). The protocol used for the library was 5' RACE. Sequencing instrument: Illumina HiSeq 2000. TCRdb reprocessed the public reads and reports one entry per CDR3 protein sequence, without DNA. The table for this sample records fewer than 400,000 distinct CDR3 sequences. The top ten clones comprise around a tenth of the sample. The sequenced sample was blood T cells: a sorted CD56 or NKG2C T cell subset, CD4+ or CD8+ T cells, or bulk PBMC T cells (not recorded which). The source of these receptors is a woman aged 50 to 60 in good health. Donor details come from another sample of the same person, matched by shared clones.

The V call is TRBV14, the J call TRBJ2-5; TCRdb's D call, TRBD2, is unchecked because there is no DNA. Germline values: CDR1 SGHDN, CDR2 FVKESK. The CDR3 extends over 15 amino acids. The CDR3 spells CASSRQGERMETQYF.

The chain carries TRBV9 and TRBJ1-5; as DNA is missing, the TRBD1 call by TCRdb cannot be tested. The germline CDR1 and CDR2 sequences are SGDLS and YYNGEE. The CDR3 runs 15 residues. This CDR3 reads CASSPRPDGGQPQHF.

The CDR3 loop is CASSYLPGLGAGEQFF. The V gene is TRBV12-3 or TRBV12-4, the J gene TRBJ2-1; as DNA is missing, the TRBD2 call by TCRdb cannot be tested. The length of the CDR3 is 16 residues.

The chain combines TRBV7-9 with TRBJ2-2; TCRdb's assignment of TRBD1 cannot be checked, as there is no DNA. The CDR3 length is 13 residues. CDR1 is SEHNR and CDR2 is FQNEAQ in the germline V gene (reference sequence). The CDR3 reads CASSTGQFGELFF.

The chain couples TRBV20-1 to TRBJ2-1; TCRdb reports TRBD1, a call that lacks DNA to check it against. This CDR3 spans 13 amino acids. The germline V gene encodes CDR1 DFQATT and CDR2 SNEGSKA (reference sequence). CDR3 region: CSARDNAQDEQFF.

V and J are TRBV29-1 and TRBJ1-1; TCRdb designates TRBD1, a call that cannot be tested without DNA. The V gene's germline CDR1 is SQVTM and CDR2 ANQGSEA. The CDR3 length is 14 residues. CDR3 in amino acids: CSVEERPLLTEAFF.

V usage is TRBV9 and J usage is TRBJ2-2; TCRdb designates TRBD1, a call that cannot be tested without DNA. The germline V gene has CDR1 SGDLS and CDR2 YYNGEE. The CDR3 is made up of 15 amino acids. Here the CDR3 reads CASTPGQSNTGELFF.

By frequency, this clonotype is medium-sized. The V and J genes are TRBV12-3 or TRBV12-4 and TRBJ2-1. The CDR3 loop spans 15 amino acids. The CDR3 region is CASSSTLYSYNEQFF.

The genes are TRBV29-1 and TRBJ1-5. Per the germline V gene, CDR1 is SQVTM and CDR2 is ANQGSEA. The CDR3 covers 12 residues. CDR3: CSVGSGNQPQHF.

The V call is TRBV12-3 or TRBV12-4, the J call TRBJ1-5. This CDR3 comprises 14 residues. CDR3 protein: CASSSTAYNQPQHF.

V gene TRBV18 combines with J gene TRBJ1-3. CDR1 and CDR2 from the germline V gene are KGHSH and LQKENI. The CDR3 is 15 residues long. The CDR3 here is CASSPQGASGNTIYF.

CDR3 residues: CSAPTSGGSTEAFF. This chain connects TRBV20-1 to TRBJ1-1; without DNA, the TCRdb call of TRBD1 cannot be checked. The length of the CDR3 is 14 residues. Per the germline V gene, CDR1 is DFQATT and CDR2 is SNEGSKA (reference sequence).

The chain joins TRBV5-1 to TRBJ2-7; TCRdb names TRBD2, which stays unverified in the absence of DNA. This CDR3 region has 13 residues. Germline V gene lookup returns CDR1 SGHRS and CDR2 YFSETQ. The CDR3 sequence is CARPGLAFYEQYF.

The chain couples TRBV5-6 to TRBJ1-2. The CDR3 length is 15 residues. Germline CDR1 is SGHDT and CDR2 is YYEEEE. The CDR3 region is CASSLGDRAGYGYTF.

This rearrangement joins TRBV12-3 or TRBV12-4 to TRBJ2-5. This CDR3 contains 12 residues. The CDR3 region is CASSPTGETQYF.

This chain links TRBV29-1 with TRBJ2-1; the D call of TRBD2 rests on TCRdb alone, since no DNA is present to check it. The germline V gene has CDR1 SQVTM and CDR2 ANQGSEA. The CDR3 covers 14 residues. This chain's CDR3 is CSARTSGFLNEQFF.

The rearrangement links TRBV5-1 to TRBJ2-7; with no DNA, the TCRdb D assignment of TRBD1 cannot be verified. CDR1 and CDR2 (germline): SGHRS, YFSETQ. This CDR3 is 12 amino acids long. The CDR3 reads CASSLQGYEQYF.

The chain joins TRBV10-3 to TRBJ1-1; TCRdb proposes TRBD1, but this gene call is untestable without DNA. Germline V gene data show CDR1 as ENHRY and CDR2 as SYGVKD. The CDR3 spans 13 residues. CDR3 residues: CAIPGDMNTEAFF.

V gene TRBV5-1 combines with J gene TRBJ2-3; no DNA is available, so the TRBD2 call from TCRdb remains unchecked. The CDR3 loop spans 17 amino acids. The germline gives CDR1 SGHRS, CDR2 YFSETQ. The CDR3 loop reads CASCWREEFSSTDTQYF.

The rearrangement uses TRBV21-1 and TRBJ1-5. TRBV21-1 constitutes a pseudogene. The length of the CDR3 is 15 residues. This CDR3 is CASSKAGLRDAPQHF.

CDR3 protein: CASSLVPAGGDWEQFF. The chain carries TRBV7-2 and TRBJ2-1; TCRdb returns TRBD2, unconfirmable since there is no DNA. The CDR3 has 16 residues. Germline loops: CDR1 SGHTA, CDR2 FQGNSA. The whole variable domain, filled in from reference TRBV7-2 and TRBJ2-1, reads GAGVSQSPSNKVTEKGKDVELRCDPISGHTALYWYRQSLGQGLEFLIYFQGNSAPDKSGLPSDRFSAERTGGSVSTLTIQRTQQEDSAVYLCASSLVPAGGDWEQFFGPGTRLTVL.

The J gene is TRBJ2-2, the V gene TRBV9; no DNA is available, so the TRBD2 call from TCRdb remains unchecked. The V gene's germline CDR1 is SGDLS and CDR2 YYNGEE. The length of the CDR3 is 17 residues. CDR3 sequence reads: CASSRLAGGWNTGELFF.

The chain recombines TRBV13 with TRBJ1-1. CDR1 and CDR2 (germline): PRHDT, FYEKMQ (reference sequence). The CDR3 spans 13 residues. The CDR3 here is CASSLDGYTEAFF.

The chain combines TRBV12-3 or TRBV12-4 with TRBJ1-5. The CDR3 is 15 residues long. CDR3 residues: CASSSSADLNQPQHF.

The chain links TRBV24-1 to TRBJ2-3; without DNA, the TCRdb call of TRBD2 cannot be checked. Germline assignment: CDR1 KGHDR and CDR2 SFDVKD. This CDR3 has 16 amino acids. The CDR3 loop reads CATSDLGLAGTDTQYF.

The chain employs TRBV4-1 and TRBJ2-3; TCRdb outputs TRBD2, but without DNA this stays unchecked. This CDR3 spans 17 amino acids. The germline gives CDR1 MGHRA, CDR2 YSYEKL. The CDR3 loop reads CASSREGALGGTDTQYF.

The rearrangement links TRBV6-2 or TRBV6-3 to TRBJ2-3; TCRdb's assignment of TRBD2 cannot be checked, as there is no DNA. Germline V gives CDR1 MNHEY, CDR2 SVGEGT. The CDR3 extends over 14 amino acids. The CDR3 loop is CASTIAGSTDTQYF.

The V call is TRBV7-8, the J call TRBJ2-3; TCRdb's D call of TRBD2 is untestable without DNA. The germline gives CDR1 SGHVS, CDR2 FQNEAQ. This CDR3 has 15 amino acids. The chain's CDR3 is CASSSSGRLSDTQYF.